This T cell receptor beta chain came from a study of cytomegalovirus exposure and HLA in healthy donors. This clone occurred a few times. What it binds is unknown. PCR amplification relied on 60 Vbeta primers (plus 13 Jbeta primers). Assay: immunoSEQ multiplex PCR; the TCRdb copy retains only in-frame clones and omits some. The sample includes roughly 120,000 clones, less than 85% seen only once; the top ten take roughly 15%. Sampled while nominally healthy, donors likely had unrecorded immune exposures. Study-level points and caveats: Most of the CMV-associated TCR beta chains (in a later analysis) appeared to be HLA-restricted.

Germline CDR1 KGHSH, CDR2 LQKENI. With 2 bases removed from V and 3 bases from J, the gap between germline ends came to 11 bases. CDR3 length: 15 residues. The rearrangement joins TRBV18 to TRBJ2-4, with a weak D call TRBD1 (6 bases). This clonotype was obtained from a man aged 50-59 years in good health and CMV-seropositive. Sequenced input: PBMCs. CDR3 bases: TGTGCCAGCTCACCAGGGGCAGGGGTCAAAAACATTCAGTACTTC. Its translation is CASSPGAGVKNIQYF.